This T cell receptor beta chain was captured in a study of cytomegalovirus exposure and HLA in healthy donors. The PCR used 60 Vbeta and 13 Jbeta primers. TCRdb's table, derived via immunoSEQ multiplex PCR, lists solely in-frame clones and lacks some. In the table there are about 150,000 clones, about 80% of which are singletons. Points from the study as a whole: TCR beta sequences reportedly predicted the HLA-A and HLA-B alleles of most subjects accurately. Later analysis identified a missense DCLRE1C variant that was linked to TCR beta V- and J-gene trimming. The authors excluded some V segments, including TRBV6-2 and TRBV6-3, as indistinguishable.

For this clone: Its target is not known.

The CDR3 consists of 14 residues. V lost 6 bases to trimming and J lost 3 bases, with 11 bases between them. CDR1 LNHDA and CDR2 SQIVND come from the germline V gene (reference sequence). The specimen sequenced was PBMCs. The clonotype was recovered from a woman aged 40 to 49 in good health and CMV-seronegative. The chain employs TRBV19 and TRBJ2-2; possible D gene TRBD1, 5 bases. The CDR3 region is CASRPGRDTGELFF. CDR3 nucleotides: TGTGCCAGTAGGCCGGGCAGGGACACCGGGGAGCTGTTTTTT.